This TCR beta chain is drawn from a study of T-cell memory formation after mild COVID-19. At the level of the study: Largely, the TCR clusters proved donor specific. Study-level results: Nothing confirmed that second-wave clones peaking on day 37 were specific for SARS-CoV-2. Pre-infection memory already had some responding clones, implying cross-reactive memory joined. From day 15 to 85, contracting clones were balanced between CD4 and CD8, whereas later expanders leaned toward CD4+.

Trimming pared 4 bases from V and 6 bases from J, leaving 9 bases between. The CDR3 has 12 amino acids. Germline V lookup: CDR1 SGDLS, CDR2 YYNGEE. This clonotype was picked up a small number of times. Its specificity is not known. A single record per CDR3 protein comes from TCRdb applying MiXCR to the 5' RACE reads. The repertoire holds roughly 58,000 distinct CDR3 sequences, with more than 8% as singletons. Sequenced: PBMCs or a T cell subset sorted from them (not recorded which). This TCR derives from a man aged 18 to 29 who had mild COVID-19 (a few samples of this study predate the infection). Cell type and time point are not known. The chain recombines TRBV9 with TRBJ2-3; D uncertain. The CDR3 DNA is TGTGCCAGCAGCCCCCTCGTCGATACGCAGTATTTT. Its translation is CASSPLVDTQYF.